Below, one T cell receptor beta chain is given with its context. The CD8+ and CD4+ T cells were negatively isolated, with the TEMRA cells enriched by FACS. The data were taken from a study of CD8 T cells in Susac syndrome. When the RNA was reverse transcribed, random hexamers were used with an input of about 0.5 to 1 ug. Amplification of TCR beta CDR3 spanned 54 Vbeta and 13 Jbeta via immunoSEQ multiplex PCR. TCRdb re-called the immunoSEQ multiplex PCR reads through MiXCR, storing one row per CDR3 protein. This table has fewer than 150,000 distinct CDR3 sequences, 91% appearing once. V was cut by 1 base and J by 0 bases, with 9 bases left in between. Germline CDR1 LGHDT, CDR2 YNNKEL (reference sequence). The length of the CDR3 is 15 residues.

This clonotype was sampled from a human donor with multiple sclerosis. This rearrangement joins TRBV3-1 to TRBJ2-5; D is unresolved. Specimen: CD8+ T cells from PBMCs. CDR3 residues: CASSQGVDYQETQYF. CDR3 in DNA: TGTGCCAGCAGCCAAGGTGTGGATTACCAAGAGACCCAGTACTTC.